These T cell receptor beta chains were read from a single sample in a study of shared clonotypes between healthy human individuals. Profiling relied on immunoSEQ multiplex PCR, and the TCRdb table lists in-frame clones only, not all of them. Of about 2.4 million clones listed, 90% to 95% are singletons. The specimen was naive CD4+ T cells from PBMCs. Receptors originate from a man between 18 and 35 years old in good health. Some clones in this sample may be carry-over from other donors' samples. Each CDR3 is given with its conserved first and last residue. Fields, in order: D gene, J gene, V gene, clone size, CDR3 DNA, CDR3 protein. A D gene is named only where the DNA matches it firmly. The listing skips clone size in some rows; elsewhere it reads once, few, many or a size class.

>TRBD1|TRBJ1-1|TRBV29-1|NA
TGCAGCGTGAGGACGGACAGGTTGAACACTGAAGCTTTCTTT
CSVRTDRLNTEAFF
>NA|TRBJ2-3|TRBV19|once
TGTGCCAGTAGTATAACTACTAGCACAGATACGCAGTATTTT
CASSITTSTDTQYF
>TRBD1|TRBJ1-2|TRBV27|NA
TGTGCCAGCACCCTCTCCGTTCAGAGGGGGCGAGGATATGGCTACACCTTC
CASTLSVQRGRGYGYTF
>NA|TRBJ2-1|TRBV5-1|NA
TGCGCCAGCAGCCTGGGAGGTGCGGGGGCTGAGCAGTTCTTC
CASSLGGAGAEQFF
>NA|TRBJ2-3|TRBV7-2|NA
TGTGCCAGCAGCTTAGTTCGTCCGCAGGGCACAGATACGCAGTATTTT
CASSLVRPQGTDTQYF
>NA|TRBJ2-4|TRBV7-2|NA
TGTGCCAGCAGCCAAGCGGGTCACCCCATTCAGTACTTC
CASSQAGHPIQYF
>NA|TRBJ1-2|TRBV6-5|NA
TGTGCCAGCAGCAACGATGGGTATGGCTACACCTTC
CASSNDGYGYTF
>NA|TRBJ2-3|TRBV7-3|NA
TGTGCCAGCAGCTCCAACAGGGGCACAGATACGCAGTATTTT
CASSSNRGTDTQYF
>NA|TRBJ2-1|TRBV4-2|NA
TGTGCCAGCAGCCTACAGCGGATTGCGAATGGAAATGAGCAGTTCTTC
CASSLQRIANGNEQFF
>NA|TRBJ2-3|TRBV5-1|NA
TGCGCCAGCAGCTTGGTGTTGGGCGCGGCAGATACGCAGTATTTT
CASSLVLGAADTQYF
>NA|TRBJ2-7|TRBV28|NA
TGTGCCAGCAGTTTGTTCATACAGGCCTACGAGCAGTACTTC
CASSLFIQAYEQYF
>TRBD2|TRBJ2-1|TRBV5-1|NA
TGCGCCAGCAGCTCGGGACTAGCGGGAGGCCGCCTGGTCTTC
CASSSGLAGGRLVF
>NA|TRBJ1-2|TRBV6-6|NA
TGTGCCAGCAGCCAGGGACCGATCTATGGCTACACCTTC
CASSQGPIYGYTF
>NA|TRBJ2-5|TRBV5-1|NA
TGCGCCAGCAGCTTGGCTGCGGGGATTGGGGAGACCCAGTACTTC
CASSLAAGIGETQYF
>TRBD2|TRBJ2-1|TRBV27|NA
TGTGCCAGCAGGAGGACTAGCGGGAGTAACGGGGGTGAGCAGTTCTTC
CASRRTSGSNGGEQFF
>NA|TRBJ1-1|TRBV30|few
TGTGCTGGAGAGGGGGACACTGAAGCTTTCTTT
CAGEGDTEAFF
>NA|TRBJ1-2|TRBV28|once
TGTGCCAGCAGTTTTCTTGGGGATGGCTACACCTTC
CASSFLGDGYTF
>NA|TRBJ2-6|TRBV6-6|NA
TGTGCCAGCAGTTACCCCTCTGGGGCCAACGTCCTGACTTTC
CASSYPSGANVLTF
>NA|TRBJ1-1|TRBV5-6|few
TGTGCCAGCAGCTTGTCGCCGGGGGCTGAAGCTTTCTTT
CASSLSPGAEAFF
>NA|TRBJ2-7|TRBV2|NA
TGTGCCAGCAGGTTACGGGGGAGCTACGAGCAGTACTTC
CASRLRGSYEQYF
>NA|TRBJ1-5|TRBV27|NA
TGTGCCAGCAGTGCCCGGGGGGCCGGTCAGCCCCAGCATTTT
CASSARGAGQPQHF
>TRBD1|TRBJ2-7|TRBV6-5|NA
TGTGCCAGCAGTTCGAAGGGACAGGGGCTAAGAAAGTACTTC
CASSSKGQGLRKYF
>NA|TRBJ2-1|TRBV4-2|NA
TGTGCCAGCAGCCAAGCTCGGTGGCGGGTTAACTACAATGAGCAGTTCTTC
CASSQARWRVNYNEQFF
>NA|TRBJ1-1|TRBV14|few
TGTGCCAGCACCCCGCCGGGGGCCCACACTGAAGCTTTCTTT
CASTPPGAHTEAFF
>NA|TRBJ1-1|TRBV28|NA
TGTGCCAGCAGTTTATCCCGAGCCACTGAAGCTTTCTTT
CASSLSRATEAFF
>TRBD2|TRBJ2-3|TRBV5-1|once
TGCGCCAGCAGCTTACGCGCGGGAGGGACAGCAGATACGCAGTATTTT
CASSLRAGGTADTQYF
>NA|TRBJ2-7|TRBV7-2|NA
TGTGCCAGCAGAAGGACGGGAGCCTACGAGCAGTACTTC
CASRRTGAYEQYF
>NA|TRBJ2-6|TRBV27|once
TGTGCCAGCAGTTCACCTCGGCCGTCCTCTGGGGCCAACGTCCTGACTTTC
CASSSPRPSSGANVLTF
>NA|TRBJ2-7|TRBV18|NA
TGTGCCAGCTCACCAACCGCCGGGACACCTACCTACGAGCAGTACTTC
CASSPTAGTPTYEQYF
>NA|TRBJ1-1|TRBV28|NA
TGTGCCAGCAGTTTACGGGGTGAAGCTTTCTTT
CASSLRGEAFF
>TRBD1|TRBJ2-1|TRBV5-4|NA
TGTGCCAGCAGCTCCCGACAGGGGGCGAACTCCTACAATGAGCAGTTCTTC
CASSSRQGANSYNEQFF
>NA|TRBJ2-7|TRBV5-3|NA
TGTGCCAGAAGCGGGCCCCGGGACGGCTACGAGCAGTACTTC
CARSGPRDGYEQYF